The T cell receptor (beta chain) described here comes from a study of OX40 agonist ivuxolimab in advanced cancers. Study overall: The study gave patients intravenous ivuxolimab at 0.01 to 10 mg/kg every 2 weeks.

Study outcomes and limitations: Undetermined was the antigen specificity of the expanded peripheral T cells.

Notes on this clone: What it binds is not known.

From germline, CDR1 is SEHNR and CDR2 FQNEAQ (reference sequence). V gave up 1 base and J gave up 0 bases; unmatched junction bases: 3. This CDR3 has 16 residues. TCRdb keeps only in-frame clones here, not all; method: immunoSEQ multiplex PCR. This sample has about 73,000 clones; 75% to 95% occur once, and the top ten carry 0.5% to 0.55%. V usage is TRBV7-9 and J usage is TRBJ2-7; 10 bases agree with TRBD2. The clonotype originates from an adult with an advanced solid tumor such as melanoma, head and neck, liver or kidney cancer. Here the sequenced sample was CD4+ or CD8+ T cells sorted from blood, taken in a trial of the OX40 agonist ivuxolimab. DNA for the CDR3: TGTGCCAGCAGCTTAGGGCTAGCGGGAGTCTCCTACGAGCAGTACTTC. Encoded protein: CASSLGLAGVSYEQYF.